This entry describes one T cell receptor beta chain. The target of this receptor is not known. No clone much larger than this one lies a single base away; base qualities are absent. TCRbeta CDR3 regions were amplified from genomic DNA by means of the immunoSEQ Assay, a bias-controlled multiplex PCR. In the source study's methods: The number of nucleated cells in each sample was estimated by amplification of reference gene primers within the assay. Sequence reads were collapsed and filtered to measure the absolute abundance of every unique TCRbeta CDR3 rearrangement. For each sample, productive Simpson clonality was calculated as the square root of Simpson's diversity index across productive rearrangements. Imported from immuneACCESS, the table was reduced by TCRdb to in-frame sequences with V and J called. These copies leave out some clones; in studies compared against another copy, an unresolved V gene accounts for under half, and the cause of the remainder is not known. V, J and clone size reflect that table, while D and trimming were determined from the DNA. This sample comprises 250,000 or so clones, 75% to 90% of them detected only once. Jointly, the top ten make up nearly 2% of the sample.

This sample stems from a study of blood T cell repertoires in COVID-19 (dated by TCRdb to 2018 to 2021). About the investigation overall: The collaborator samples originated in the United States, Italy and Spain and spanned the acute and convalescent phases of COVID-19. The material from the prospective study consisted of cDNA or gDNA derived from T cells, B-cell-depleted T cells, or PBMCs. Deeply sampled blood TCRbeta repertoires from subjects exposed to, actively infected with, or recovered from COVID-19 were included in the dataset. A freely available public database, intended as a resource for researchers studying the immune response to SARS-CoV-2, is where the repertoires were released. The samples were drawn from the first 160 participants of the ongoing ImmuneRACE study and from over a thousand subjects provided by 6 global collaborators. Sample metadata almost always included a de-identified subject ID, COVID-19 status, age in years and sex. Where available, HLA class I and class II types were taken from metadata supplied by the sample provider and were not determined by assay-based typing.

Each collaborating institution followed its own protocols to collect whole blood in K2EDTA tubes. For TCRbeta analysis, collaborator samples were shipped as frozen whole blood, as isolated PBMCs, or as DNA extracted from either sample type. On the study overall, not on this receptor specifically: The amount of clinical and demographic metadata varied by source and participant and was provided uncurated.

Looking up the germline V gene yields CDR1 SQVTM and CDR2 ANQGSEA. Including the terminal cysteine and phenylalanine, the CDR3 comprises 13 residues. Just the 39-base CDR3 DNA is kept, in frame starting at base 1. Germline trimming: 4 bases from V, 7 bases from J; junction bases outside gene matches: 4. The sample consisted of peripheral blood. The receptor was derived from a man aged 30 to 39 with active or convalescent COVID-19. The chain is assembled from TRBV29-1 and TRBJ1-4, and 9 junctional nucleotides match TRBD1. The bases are TGCAGCGTTGGCGGGACAGGGAGTGAAAAACTGTTTTTT. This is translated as CSVGGTGSEKLFF.